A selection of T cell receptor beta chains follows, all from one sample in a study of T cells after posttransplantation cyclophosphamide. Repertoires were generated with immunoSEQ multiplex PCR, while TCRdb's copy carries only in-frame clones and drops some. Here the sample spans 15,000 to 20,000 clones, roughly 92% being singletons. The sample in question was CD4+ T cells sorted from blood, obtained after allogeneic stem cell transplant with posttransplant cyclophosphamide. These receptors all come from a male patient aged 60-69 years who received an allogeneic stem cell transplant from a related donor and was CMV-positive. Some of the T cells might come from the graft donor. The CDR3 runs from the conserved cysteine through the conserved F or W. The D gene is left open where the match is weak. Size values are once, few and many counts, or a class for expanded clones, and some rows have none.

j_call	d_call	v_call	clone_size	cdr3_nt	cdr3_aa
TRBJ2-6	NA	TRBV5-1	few	TGCGCCAGCAGCCCTACACAGGTCTCTGGGGCCAACGTCCTGACTTTC	CASSPTQVSGANVLTF
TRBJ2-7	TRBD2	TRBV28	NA	TGTGCCAGCAGGACTAGCGCGTACGAGCAGTACTTC	CASRTSAYEQYF
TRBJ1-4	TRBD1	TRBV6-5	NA	TGTGCCAGCAGAGGGACAGGGGGTAATGAAAAACTGTTTTTT	CASRGTGGNEKLFF
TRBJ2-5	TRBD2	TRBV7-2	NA	TGTGCCAGCAGCACAGGCGCGGCGGGGGGGCAACAAGAGACCCAGTACTTC	CASSTGAAGGQQETQYF
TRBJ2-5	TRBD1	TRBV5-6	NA	TGTGCCAGCAGCCTACAGGGGGCACAAGAGACCCAGTACTTC	CASSLQGAQETQYF
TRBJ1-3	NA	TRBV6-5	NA	TGTGCCAGCAGTTACTCAGGACAGTTCTCTGGAAACACCATATATTTT	CASSYSGQFSGNTIYF
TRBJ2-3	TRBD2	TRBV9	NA	TGTGCCAGCAGCGTAGAGCCCGGACTAGCGGGGGGCACAGATACGCAGTATTTT	CASSVEPGLAGGTDTQYF
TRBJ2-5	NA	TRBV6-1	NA	TGTGCCAGCATTCCCGGACACGGAGACCAGTACTTC	CASIPGHGDQYF
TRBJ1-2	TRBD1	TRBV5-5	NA	TGTGCCAGCAGCCGGGACAGGGCGAACTATGGCTACACCTTC	CASSRDRANYGYTF
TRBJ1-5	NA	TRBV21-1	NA	TGTGCCAGCAGCCCAATCTTAGGAGGGCGTATCAGCCCCCAGCATTTT	CASSPILGGRISPQHF
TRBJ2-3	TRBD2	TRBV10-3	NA	TGTGCCATCAGTGAACTAGCGGGGGGCCTAGATACGCAGTATTTT	CAISELAGGLDTQYF
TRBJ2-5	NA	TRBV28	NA	TGTGCCAGTGCCCCGAGCGTCGGAGGAGAGACCCAGTACTTC	CASAPSVGGETQYF
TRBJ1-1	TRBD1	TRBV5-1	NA	TGCGCCAGCAGCTTCGTCACAGGGGGCACTGAAGCTTTCTTT	CASSFVTGGTEAFF
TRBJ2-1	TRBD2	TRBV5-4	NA	TGTGCCAGCAGCTTGACTCGGGCTAGCGGGGGCCATGAGCAGTTCTTC	CASSLTRASGGHEQFF
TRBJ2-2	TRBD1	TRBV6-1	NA	TGTGCCCTCTCCGGGACAGGGGTGTCCGGGGAGCTGTTTTTT	CALSGTGVSGELFF
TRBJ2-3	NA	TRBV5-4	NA	TGTGCCAGCAGCAATGTCGGGACTCCCCCATCCGCGCAGTATTTT	CASSNVGTPPSAQYF
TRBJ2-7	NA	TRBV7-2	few	TGTGCCAGCAGCCCCGACTTAGTGCCTAAGCAGTACTTC	CASSPDLVPKQYF
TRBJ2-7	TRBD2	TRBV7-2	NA	TGTGCCAGCAGCTTAGAGACTAGCGGGGGGGCCGATTACGAGCAGTACTTC	CASSLETSGGADYEQYF
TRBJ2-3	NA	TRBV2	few	TGTGCCAGCAGTGGTGGGACTTCCACCAGGGATACGCAGTATTTT	CASSGGTSTRDTQYF
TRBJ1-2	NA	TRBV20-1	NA	TGCAGTGCTAGCCGGCAGGGGATTGACACCTTC	CSASRQGIDTF